This T cell receptor beta chain was identified in a study of cytomegalovirus exposure and HLA in healthy donors. Study results and caveats: The tendency of first-cohort TCR clusters to co-occur in the 120 or so validation repertoires was the finding of a later analysis.

Generated by immunoSEQ multiplex PCR, the TCRdb table keeps only in-frame clones and is missing some. The repertoire consists of some 330,000 clones, with 86% occurring once and the leading ten covering 0.75% to 0.85%. Concerning this clone: Its antigen is as yet unknown.

Germline V lookup: CDR1 SGHNT, CDR2 YYREEE (reference sequence). The CDR3 has 12 amino acids. V was pared by 3 bases and J by 8 bases, with 11 bases between. This TCR derives from a woman aged 18-29 years in good health and CMV-seronegative. The J gene is TRBJ1-2, the V gene TRBV5-4, with D possibly matching TRBD1 (6 bases). The specimen was PBMCs. The CDR3 reads CASSSQGRGYTF. CDR3 bases: TGTGCCAGCAGCTCACAGGGTAGAGGCTACACCTTC.